Here is one T cell receptor (beta chain) with its context. The record originates from a study of T-cell reconstitution after alpha-beta-depleted transplantation in children. Preparation of the TCRbeta library involved a method that used unique molecular identifiers. TCRdb called the PCR reads again in MiXCR, with one record for every CDR3 protein. Of hundreds of thousands of distinct CDR3 sequences listed, under 15% are singletons. The germline V gene encodes CDR1 SGHAT and CDR2 FQNNGV. V lost 3 bases, J lost 9 bases, and 18 bases lay in between. The CDR3 is made up of 15 amino acids. The sequencing here drew on PBMCs, taken before TCRalphabeta/CD19-depleted stem cell transplant. V is TRBV11-2 and J is TRBJ2-1; the D gene is possibly TRBD2 (6 bases). This clonotype was obtained from a girl aged 2 to 10 with congenital amegakaryocytic thrombocytopenia, due to receive a stem cell transplant. In DNA form, the CDR3 reads TGTGCCAGCAGCTTTGCGGGATCTCTGCCAATTGAGCAGTTCTTC. Translation gives CASSFAGSLPIEQFF.